This TCR beta chain was captured by sequencing in a study of PD-1 blockade in classical Hodgkin lymphoma. The CDR3 runs to 14 residues. CDR1 and CDR2 (germline): SGDLS, YYNGEE. With 0 bases removed from V and 7 bases from J, the gap between germline ends came to 11 bases. For this clone: The antigen remains unidentified.

Study results and limitations: Newly diagnosed and completely responding patients shared comparable baseline diversity. According to reports, newly diagnosed patients had lower baseline TCR diversity than healthy donors, and relapsed/refractory patients had lower baseline TCR diversity still. Although disease activity or prior therapy may be involved, causes of the repertoire differences remain undefined.

Each and every patient relapsed after autologous stem cell transplantation, and patients got differing brentuximab vedotin exposure. Patients reached a best response of complete response, partial response or progressive disease. The method was immunoSEQ multiplex PCR; TCRdb's version includes in-frame clones alone and lacks a portion of them. The repertoire holds around 34,000 clones, over 65% seen once, with approximately 15% in the top ten. V and J are TRBV9 and TRBJ1-5; TRBD1 is a possible D gene (6 bases). The sequence was collected from a human donor with classical Hodgkin lymphoma. The source was peripheral blood mononuclear cells (PBMCs), collected before the second cycle of nivolumab. CDR3: CASSVDWGQQPQHF. In DNA form, the CDR3 reads TGTGCCAGCAGCGTAGATTGGGGGCAACAGCCCCAGCATTTT.